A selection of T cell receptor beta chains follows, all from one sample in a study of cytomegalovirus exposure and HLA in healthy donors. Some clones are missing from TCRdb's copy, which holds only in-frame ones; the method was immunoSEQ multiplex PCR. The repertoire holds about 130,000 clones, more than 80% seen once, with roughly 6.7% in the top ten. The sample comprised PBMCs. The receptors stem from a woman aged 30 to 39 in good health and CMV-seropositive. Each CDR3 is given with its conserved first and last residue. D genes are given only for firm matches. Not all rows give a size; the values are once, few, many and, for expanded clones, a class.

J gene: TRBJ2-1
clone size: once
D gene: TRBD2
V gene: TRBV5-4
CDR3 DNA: TGTGCCAGCAGCCTACTAGCGAATGAGCAGTTCTTC
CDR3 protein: CASSLLANEQFF

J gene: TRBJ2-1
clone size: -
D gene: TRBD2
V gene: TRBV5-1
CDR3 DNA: TGCGCCAGCAGCCAGATAGCGGGAGAAGCTGAGCAGTTCTTC
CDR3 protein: CASSQIAGEAEQFF

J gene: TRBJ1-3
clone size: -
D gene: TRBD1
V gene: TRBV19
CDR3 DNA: TGTGCCAGTGAACGCACACTCAGGGGGCTAGGAAACACCATATATTTT
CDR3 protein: CASERTLRGLGNTIYF

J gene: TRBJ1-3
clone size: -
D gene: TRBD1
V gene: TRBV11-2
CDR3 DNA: TGTGCCAGCAGCCACACAGGGGCCAGAGGAGGAAACACCATATATTTT
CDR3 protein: CASSHTGARGGNTIYF

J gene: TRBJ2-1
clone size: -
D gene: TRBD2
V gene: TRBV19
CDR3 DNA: TGTGCCAGTAGTCCATCACCGGGACTAGCGGGGGGGCGGCATGAGCAGTTCTTC
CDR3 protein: CASSPSPGLAGGRHEQFF

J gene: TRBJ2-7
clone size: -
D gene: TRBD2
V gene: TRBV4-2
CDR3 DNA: TGTGCCAGCAGCCTCCGACTAGCGGAGACCTACGAGCAGTACTTC
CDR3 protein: CASSLRLAETYEQYF

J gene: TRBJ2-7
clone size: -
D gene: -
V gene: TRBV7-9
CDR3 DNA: -
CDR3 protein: CASSLEVASGAYF

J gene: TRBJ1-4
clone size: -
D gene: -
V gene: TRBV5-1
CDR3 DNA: TGCGCCAGCAGCTTGGGGCAAAATGTTGAAAAACTGTTTTTT
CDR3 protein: CASSLGQNVEKLFF

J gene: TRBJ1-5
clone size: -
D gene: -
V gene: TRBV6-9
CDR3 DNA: TGTGCCGGCGGGGGCTGTTTTGCGTTCGACGTTCAGCCCCAGCATTTT
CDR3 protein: CAGGGCFAFDVQPQHF

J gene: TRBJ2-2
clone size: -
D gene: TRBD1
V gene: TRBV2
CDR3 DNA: TGTGCCAGCAAGGGGGCTCGGGTTTACGGGGAGCTGTTTTTT
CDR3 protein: CASKGARVYGELFF

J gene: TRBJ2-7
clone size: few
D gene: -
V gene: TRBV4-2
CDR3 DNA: TGTGCCAGCAGCGATAACCCCGGGAACCCCAAGGGCGAGCAGTACTTC
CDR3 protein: CASSDNPGNPKGEQYF

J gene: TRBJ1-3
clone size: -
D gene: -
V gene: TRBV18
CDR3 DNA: TGTGCCAGCTCACCTAGGAGCAGGGTAGGAAACACCATATATTTT
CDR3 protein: CASSPRSRVGNTIYF

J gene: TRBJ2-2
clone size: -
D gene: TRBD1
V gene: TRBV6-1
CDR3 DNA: TGTGCCAGCAGTGACCAGGGACAGATAAACACCGGGGAGCTGTTTTTT
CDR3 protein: CASSDQGQINTGELFF

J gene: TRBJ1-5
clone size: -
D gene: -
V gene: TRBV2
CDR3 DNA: TGTGCCAGCACCCCGGGGGGCCAGCAGCCCCAGCATTTT
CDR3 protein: CASTPGGQQPQHF

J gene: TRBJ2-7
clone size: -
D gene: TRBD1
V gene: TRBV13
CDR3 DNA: TGTGCCAGCAGCCCCCCAGGGGGATTCTCCTACGAGCAGTACTTC
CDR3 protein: CASSPPGGFSYEQYF

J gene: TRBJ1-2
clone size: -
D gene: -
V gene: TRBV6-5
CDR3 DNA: TGTGCCAGCAGTTACTCGGCAGCTAACTATGGCTACACCTTC
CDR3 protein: CASSYSAANYGYTF

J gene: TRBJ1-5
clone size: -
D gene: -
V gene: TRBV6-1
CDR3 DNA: TGTGCCAGCCGTCGACAGGGCAATCAGCCCCAGCATTTT
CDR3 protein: CASRRQGNQPQHF

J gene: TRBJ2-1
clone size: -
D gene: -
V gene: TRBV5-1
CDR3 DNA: TGCGCCAGCACTTCGACTAGTCCTACCTACAATGAGCAGTTCTTC
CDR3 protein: CASTSTSPTYNEQFF

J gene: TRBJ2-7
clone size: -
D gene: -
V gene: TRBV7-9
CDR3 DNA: TGTGCCAGCAGCTTCGACAGCAGGAGCTACGAGCAGTACTTC
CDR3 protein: CASSFDSRSYEQYF

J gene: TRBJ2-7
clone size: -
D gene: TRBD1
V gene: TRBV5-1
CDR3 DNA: TGCGCCAGCAGCGACATTCTCCGGGACAGGAGTAACCACGAGCAGTACTTC
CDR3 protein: CASSDILRDRSNHEQYF

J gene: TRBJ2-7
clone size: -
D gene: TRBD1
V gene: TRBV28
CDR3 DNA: TGTGCCAGCTGGACAGGGGCGAACGAGCAGTACTTC
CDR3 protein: CASWTGANEQYF

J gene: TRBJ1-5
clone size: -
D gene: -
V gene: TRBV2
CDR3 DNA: TGTGCCAGCAGTACAGACCATCCGGGGTTACAGCCCCAGCATTTT
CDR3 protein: CASSTDHPGLQPQHF

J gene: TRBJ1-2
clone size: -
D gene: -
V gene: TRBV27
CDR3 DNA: TGTGCCAGCAGTTACTCAGGGTTAAATAACTATGGCTACACCTTC
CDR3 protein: CASSYSGLNNYGYTF

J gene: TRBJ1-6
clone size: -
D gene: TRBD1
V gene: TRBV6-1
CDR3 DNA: TGTGCCATCGACAGGGTGAGCAATTCACCCCTCCACTTT
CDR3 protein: CAIDRVSNSPLHF

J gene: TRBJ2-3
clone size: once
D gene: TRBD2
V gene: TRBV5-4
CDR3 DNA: TGTGCCAGCAGCCCTACTCCTAGCGGGGGGTGGACAGATACGCAGTATTTT
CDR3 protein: CASSPTPSGGWTDTQYF

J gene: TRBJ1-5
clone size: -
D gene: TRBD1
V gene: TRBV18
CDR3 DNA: TGTGCCAGCTCACCGGGACAGGGTGGGCATCAGCCCCAGCATTTT
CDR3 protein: CASSPGQGGHQPQHF

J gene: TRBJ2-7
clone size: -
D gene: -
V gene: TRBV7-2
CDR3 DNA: TGTGCCAGCAGCTTAGTACTAGAGTACGAGCAGTACTTC
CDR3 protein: CASSLVLEYEQYF

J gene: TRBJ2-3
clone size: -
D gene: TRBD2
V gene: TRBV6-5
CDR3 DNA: TGTGCCAGCAGTTCCCCACTAGCGGGCACAGATACGCAGTATTTT
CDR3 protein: CASSSPLAGTDTQYF

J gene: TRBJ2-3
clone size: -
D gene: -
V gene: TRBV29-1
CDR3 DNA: TGCAGCGTTGAAGCGGCAGATACGCAGTATTTT
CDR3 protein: CSVEAADTQYF

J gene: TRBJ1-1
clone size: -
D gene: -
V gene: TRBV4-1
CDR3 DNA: TGCGCCAGCAGCCATTCAGGGAACACTGAAGCTTTCTTT
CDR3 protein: CASSHSGNTEAFF

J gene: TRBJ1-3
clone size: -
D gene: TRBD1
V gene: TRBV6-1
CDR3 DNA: TGTGCCAGCAGTAAAGGGGGCCCCCTCTCTGGAAACACCATATATTTT
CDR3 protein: CASSKGGPLSGNTIYF

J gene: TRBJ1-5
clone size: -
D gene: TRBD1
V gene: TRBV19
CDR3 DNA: TGTGCCATCGGGACAGGGATCAATGGGCCCCAGCATTTT
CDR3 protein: CAIGTGINGPQHF

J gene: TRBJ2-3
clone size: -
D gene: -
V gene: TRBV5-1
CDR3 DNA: TGCGCCAGCAGCTTGAATCCTACGGGTATCGATACGCAGTATTTT
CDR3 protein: CASSLNPTGIDTQYF

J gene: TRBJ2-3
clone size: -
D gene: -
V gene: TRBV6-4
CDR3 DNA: TGTGCCAGCAGTGACCTTGCGAGCACAGATACGCAGTATTTT
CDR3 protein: CASSDLASTDTQYF

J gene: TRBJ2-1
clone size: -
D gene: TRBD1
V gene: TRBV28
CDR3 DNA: TGTGCCAGCAGTTTACCCGGGACAGGGACCTACAATGAGCAGTTCTTC
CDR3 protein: CASSLPGTGTYNEQFF

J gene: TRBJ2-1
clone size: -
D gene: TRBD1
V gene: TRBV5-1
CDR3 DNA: TGCGCCAGCAGCTCGGGACAGGGGGCCTACAATGAGCAGTTCTTC
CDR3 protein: CASSSGQGAYNEQFF

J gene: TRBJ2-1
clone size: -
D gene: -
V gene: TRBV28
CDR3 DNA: TGTGCCAGCGGGCGAGTAACTAGGAACAATGAGCAGTTCTTC
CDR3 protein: CASGRVTRNNEQFF

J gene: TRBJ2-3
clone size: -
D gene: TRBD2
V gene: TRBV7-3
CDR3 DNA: TGTGCCAGCAGCTTATGGGCGGGAGTGGTAGATACGCAGTATTTT
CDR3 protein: CASSLWAGVVDTQYF

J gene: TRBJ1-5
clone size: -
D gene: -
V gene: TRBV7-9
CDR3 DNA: TGTGCCAGCAGCCGGACAGATAATCAGCCCCAGCATTTT
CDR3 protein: CASSRTDNQPQHF

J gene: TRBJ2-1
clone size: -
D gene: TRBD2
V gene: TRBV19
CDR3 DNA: TGTGCCAGTTCAGACATTATAGCGGGAACGGCCAATGAGCAGTTCTTC
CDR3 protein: CASSDIIAGTANEQFF

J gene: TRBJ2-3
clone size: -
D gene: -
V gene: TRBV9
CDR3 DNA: TGTGCCAGCAGCGTAGTGGCTAGCGAGGCAGATACGCAGTATTTT
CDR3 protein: CASSVVASEADTQYF

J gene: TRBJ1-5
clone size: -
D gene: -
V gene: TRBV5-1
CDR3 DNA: TGCGCCAGCTTGGGGAGGAGGGGCAATCAGCCCCAGCATTTT
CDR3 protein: CASLGRRGNQPQHF

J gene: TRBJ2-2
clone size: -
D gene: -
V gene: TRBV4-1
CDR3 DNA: TGCGCCAGCAGCAACTATAAGGGGTGGCTTCAGGCCGGGGAGCTGTTTTTT
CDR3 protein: CASSNYKGWLQAGELFF

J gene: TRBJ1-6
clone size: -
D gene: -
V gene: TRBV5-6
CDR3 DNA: TGTGCCAGCTCCCCTCGCGGGAGCACGTTTAATTCACCCCTCCACTTT
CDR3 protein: CASSPRGSTFNSPLHF

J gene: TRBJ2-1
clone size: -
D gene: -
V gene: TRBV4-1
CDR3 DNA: TGCGCCAGCAGCCAAGGCCAGGGGACAAATGAGCAGTTCTTC
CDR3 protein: CASSQGQGTNEQFF

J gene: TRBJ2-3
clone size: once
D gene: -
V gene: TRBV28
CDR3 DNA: TGTGCCAGCACTACTCCCACCGGGAGCGGTGCAGATACGCAGTATTTT
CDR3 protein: CASTTPTGSGADTQYF

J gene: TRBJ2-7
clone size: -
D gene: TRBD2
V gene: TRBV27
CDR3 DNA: TGTGCCAGCAGTGAACGACTAGCGGGAGGAGGCTACGAGCAGTACTTC
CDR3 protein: CASSERLAGGGYEQYF

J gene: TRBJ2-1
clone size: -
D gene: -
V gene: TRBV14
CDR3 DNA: TGTGCCAGCAGCGAATCCCTCTGGGAGCGCGTCAATGAGCAGTTCTTC
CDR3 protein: CASSESLWERVNEQFF

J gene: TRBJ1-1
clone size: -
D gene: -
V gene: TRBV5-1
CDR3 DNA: TGCGCCAGCAGCGTCCAGGGGAACACTGAAGCTTTCTTT
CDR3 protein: CASSVQGNTEAFF

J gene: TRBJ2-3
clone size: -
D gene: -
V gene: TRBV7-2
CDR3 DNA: TGTGCCAGCAGAACCTCTAGCGTTGTCACAGATACGCAGTATTTT
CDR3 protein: CASRTSSVVTDTQYF

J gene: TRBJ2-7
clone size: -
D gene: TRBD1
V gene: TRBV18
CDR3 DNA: TGTGCCACGGGTCGAGGACAGGGAGCCTACGAGCAGTACTTC
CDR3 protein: CATGRGQGAYEQYF

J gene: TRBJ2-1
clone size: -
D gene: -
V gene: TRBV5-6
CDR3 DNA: TGTGCCAGCCATAGCGGACGCTACAATGAGCAGTTCTTC
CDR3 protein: CASHSGRYNEQFF

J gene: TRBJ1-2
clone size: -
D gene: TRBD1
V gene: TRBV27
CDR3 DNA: TGTGCCAGCAGGGGGACAGGGGTTGGCGATGGCTACACCTTC
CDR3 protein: CASRGTGVGDGYTF

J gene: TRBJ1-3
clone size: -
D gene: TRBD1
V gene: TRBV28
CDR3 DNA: TGTGCCAGCATTGGGACAGGGTGGGGAAACACCATATATTTT
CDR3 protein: CASIGTGWGNTIYF